This entry features one T cell receptor (beta chain) sequence. The sample is drawn from a study of blood T cell repertoires in COVID-19. Clones were sequenced by immunoSEQ multiplex PCR, and TCRdb holds only the in-frame ones, with some missing. The sample consists of roughly 100,000 clones, approximately 88% of them appearing once. Trimming left V 2 bases short and J 1 base short, with 14 bases between. Germline lookup yields CDR1 SSHAT and CDR2 FNYEAQ (reference sequence). This CDR3 region has 16 residues. The receptor's source is a human donor in a cohort sampled during active COVID-19. Sequencing was carried out using peripheral blood. The rearrangement links TRBV7-7 to TRBJ1-1; D is ambiguous. CDR3 sequence reads: CASSLLSTPANTEAFF. CDR3 DNA sequence: TGTGCCAGCAGCTTACTTTCGACACCCGCGAACACTGAAGCTTTCTTT.